This entry lists 30 T cell receptor beta chains sequenced from one sample in a study of blood T cell repertoires in COVID-19. Libraries were prepared by immunoSEQ multiplex PCR; TCRdb keeps only in-frame clonotypes and omits some of them. There are about 180,000 clones in the sample; 70% to 90% occur only once, and over 2.5% lies in the top ten. Sequencing used peripheral blood. The receptors shown here come from a man in his fifties or sixties with acute or convalescent COVID-19.

The chain uses TRBV30 and TRBJ1-6; tentative D call: TRBD1 (5 bases). The CDR3 has 14 residues. Deletions cut 2 bases from V and 11 bases from J, with 16 bases between. Germline CDR1 GTSNPN, CDR2 SVGIG (reference sequence). The CDR3 nucleotides read TGTGCCTGGAGTCCCGGACAACGTCTTCCACCCCTCCACTTT. As protein: CAWSPGQRLPPLHF. The full variable domain, with the rest looked up from reference TRBV30 and TRBJ1-6, is SQTIHQWPATLVQPVGSPLSLECTVEGTSNPNLYWYRQAAGRGLQLLFYSVGIGQISSEVPQNLSASRPQDRQFILSSKKLLLSDSGFYLCAWSPGQRLPPLHFGNGTRLTVT.

This rearrangement joins TRBV19 to TRBJ2-2; D ambiguous. Looked up from germline, CDR1 is LNHDA and CDR2 is SQIVND (reference sequence). Between the trimmed V and J ends, which lost 4 bases and 2 bases, there was a span of 5 bases. The length of the CDR3 is 13 residues. This CDR3 is CASSRHNTGELFF. In nucleotides, the CDR3 is TGTGCCAGTAGTAGGCACAACACCGGGGAGCTGTTTTTT.

The chain uses TRBV2 and TRBJ2-3, with D maybe TRBD2 (5 bases). CDR3 length: 13 residues. V lost 7 bases and J 0 bases, leaving 8 bases between the germline ends. Looked up from germline, CDR1 is SNHLY and CDR2 is FYNNEI. This chain's CDR3 is CASIGLSTDTQYF. DNA for the CDR3: TGTGCCAGCATTGGACTGAGCACAGATACGCAGTATTTT.

The genes are TRBV10-2 and TRBJ1-1, with 7 bases that match TRBD1. Losses at the gene ends were 5 bases for V and 4 bases for J; bases not matched to a gene: 7. The CDR3 is 14 residues long. Germline CDR1 reads WSHSY; CDR2 reads SAAADI. The CDR3, as DNA: TGCGCCAGCAGTCATCAGGGGGTAACCACTGAAGCTTTCTTT. It translates to CASSHQGVTTEAFF.

This chain links TRBV28 with TRBJ1-1, with D hard to call. The ends were cut back, 0 bases at V and 1 base at J, with 3 bases in the middle. The CDR3 runs to 13 residues. Germline CDR1 is MDHEN and CDR2 is SYDVKM. Here the CDR3 reads CASSLWANTEAFF. The CDR3 nucleotides read TGTGCCAGCAGTTTATGGGCGAACACTGAAGCTTTCTTT. The full variable domain, with the rest looked up from reference TRBV28 and TRBJ1-1, is DVKVTQSSRYLVKRTGEKVFLECVQDMDHENMFWYRQDPGLGLRLIYFSYDVKMKEKGDIPEGYSVSREKKERFSLILESASTNQTSMYLCASSLWANTEAFFGQGTRLTVV.

This clone was observed a handful of times. The chain carries TRBV19 and TRBJ2-7; 7 bases align to TRBD1. The J segment lost 0 bases and the V segment lost 8 bases, leaving 10 bases of the junction unmatched. CDR1 and CDR2 (germline): LNHDA, SQIVND (reference sequence). The CDR3 length is 15 residues. The CDR3 is CASSRGQGHSYEQYF. The CDR3 DNA sequence: TGTGCCAGTTCTAGGGGGCAGGGCCACTCCTACGAGCAGTACTTC.

The chain couples TRBV5-1 to TRBJ1-2, with 9 bases that match TRBD1. In germline, CDR1 is SGHRS, CDR2 YFSETQ. J lost 7 bases, V lost 4 bases, and 8 bases had no gene match. There are 14 residues in the CDR3. For the CDR3, the DNA is TGCGCCAGCAGCCTACGGACAGGGGCTGGTGGCTACACCTTC. This encodes CASSLRTGAGGYTF.

The rearrangement joins TRBV9 to TRBJ2-7; 7 positions agree with TRBD2. Trimming cost V 0 bases and J 7 bases; bases outside gene matches: 10. This CDR3 has 15 residues. CDR1 is SGDLS, CDR2 YYNGEE, per germline. CDR3 bases: TGTGCCAGCAGCGTAGATGGAGCTAGCGGCCTGGAGCAGTACTTC. Amino acids: CASSVDGASGLEQYF.

The J gene is TRBJ2-1, the V gene TRBV28, with a possible D match to TRBD2 (6 bases). CDR1 and CDR2 from the germline V gene are MDHEN and SYDVKM. V lost 4 bases and J lost 2, with 12 bases in between. This CDR3 contains 15 residues. Here the CDR3 DNA reads TGTGCCAGCAGTTCCCCGCGGGATCCCTACAATGAGCAGTTCTTC. As protein: CASSSPRDPYNEQFF.

This chain joins TRBV3-1 (or the pseudogene TRBV3-2) and TRBJ1-2; 8 bases are a match to TRBD1. The germline V gene encodes CDR1 LGHDT and CDR2 YNNKEL (reference sequence). J was trimmed by 7 bases and V by 3 bases; bases with no gene match: 7. The CDR3 consists of 14 residues. The chain's CDR3 is CASSHPGTGSGYTF. The DNA of the CDR3 is TGTGCCAGCAGCCATCCCGGGACAGGATCTGGCTACACCTTC.

This chain uses TRBV3-1 (or the pseudogene TRBV3-2) with TRBJ2-7, with TRBD1 as a possible D gene (6 bases). Trimming removed 4 bases at V and 0 bases at J, with 16 bases between. The CDR3 spans 16 residues. Germline V CDR1 and CDR2: LGHDT, YNNKEL (reference sequence). This CDR3 is CASSREQGKGSYEQYF. For the CDR3, the DNA is TGTGCCAGCAGCCGGGAACAGGGCAAGGGCTCCTACGAGCAGTACTTC.

This clone occurred once. The rearrangement uses TRBV5-5 and TRBJ1-1; D possibly corresponds to TRBD1 (6 bases). Germline assignment: CDR1 SGHKS and CDR2 YYEKEE (reference sequence). Trimming removed 2 bases from V and 4 bases from J, with 12 bases in between. This CDR3 region has 14 residues. CDR3 sequence: CASSFTRGSTEAFF. The CDR3 coding sequence is TGTGCCAGCAGCTTTACCAGGGGAAGCACTGAAGCTTTCTTT.

This rearrangement joins TRBV2 to TRBJ2-2; 7 positions match TRBD1. Germline values: CDR1 SNHLY, CDR2 FYNNEI. CDR3 length: 16 residues. The V gene end was trimmed by 5 bases and the J gene end by 6 bases; junction bases not matched to a gene: 12. DNA for the CDR3: TGTGCCAGCAGTAAAGGACAGGAAAAACGGGCCGGGGAGCTGTTTTTT. This gives the protein CASSKGQEKRAGELFF.

The chain links TRBV29-1 to TRBJ2-1, with 7 positions matching TRBD2. The J segment lost 2 bases and the V segment lost 7 bases, leaving 11 bases of the junction unmatched. The CDR3 sequence is 15 residues long. Germline-derived CDR1 and CDR2 are SQVTM and ANQGSEA. The CDR3 DNA reads TGCAGCGCCCTGGGGGGGGAGATAACCTACAATGAGCAGTTCTTC. This translates into CSALGGEITYNEQFF.

V usage is TRBV29-1 and J usage is TRBJ1-1; unclear D gene. Deletions cut 3 bases from V and 7 bases from J, with 6 bases between. Germline V gene data show CDR1 as SQVTM and CDR2 as ANQGSEA. This CDR3 has 10 amino acids. The CDR3 loop is CSVEGVEAFF. The CDR3 coding sequence is TGCAGCGTTGAGGGAGTTGAAGCTTTCTTT.

V gene TRBV27 combines with J gene TRBJ1-6; TRBD1 matches 12 bases. CDR1 is MNHEY, CDR2 SMNVEV, per germline (reference sequence). The trim removed 5 bases at V and 6 bases at J, leaving 5 bases unmatched. The CDR3 length is 16 residues. CDR3 amino acids: CASSTGTGGFNSPLHF. CDR3 DNA sequence: TGTGCCAGCAGTACCGGGACAGGGGGCTTTAATTCACCCCTCCACTTT.

This clone was seen only a few times. The chain combines TRBV4-1 with TRBJ2-7, with a weak D call TRBD2 (5 bases). Germline CDR1 reads MGHRA; CDR2 reads YSYEKL. V was trimmed by 1 base and J by 3 bases, leaving 10 bases between them. The CDR3 consists of 14 residues. The CDR3 nucleotides are TGCGCCAGCAGCCAAGTCCCCGGGGACTACGAGCAGTACTTC. Residues: CASSQVPGDYEQYF.

The V call is TRBV28, the J call TRBJ2-1; 8 nucleotides match TRBD2. V shed 5 bases, J shed 7 bases, and the junction held 10 bases outside the gene matches. This CDR3 has 15 residues. CDR1 and CDR2 from the germline V gene are MDHEN and SYDVKM. The CDR3 DNA follows: TGTGCCAGCAGTGTCACGGGAGGGAAAAGGAATGAGCAGTTCTTC. Protein: CASSVTGGKRNEQFF.

This sequence joins TRBV6-4 and TRBJ2-2; possibly TRBD2 for D (5 bases). Germline values: CDR1 MRHNA, CDR2 SNTAGT. V dropped 9 bases and J dropped 4 bases, with 15 bases sitting between them. The CDR3 sequence is 14 residues long. In DNA form, the CDR3 reads TGTGCCAGTCCCCAGCGGCTCCCCACCGGGGAGCTGTTTTTT. Residues: CASPQRLPTGELFF.

The rearrangement uses TRBV4-1 and TRBJ1-1, with TRBD1 as a possible D gene (6 bases). The CDR3 contains 14 residues. CDR1 MGHRA and CDR2 YSYEKL come from the germline V gene. Trimming stripped 3 bases from V and 3 bases from J, with 11 bases between. The CDR3 DNA sequence: TGCGCCAGCAGCCACCCGACAGGTTACACTGAAGCTTTCTTT. Its translation is CASSHPTGYTEAFF.

This chain links TRBV7-9 with TRBJ2-2, with unresolved D. The germline V and J ends were trimmed by 3 bases and 6 bases, with 5 bases remaining between them. CDR1 and CDR2 (germline): SEHNR, FQNEAQ (reference sequence). The CDR3 covers 12 residues. As DNA, the CDR3 is TGTGCCAGCAGCTTCGGTCCCGGGGAGCTGTTTTTT. It codes for CASSFGPGELFF.

The sample holds one count of this clone. The V and J genes are TRBV30 and TRBJ1-2, with 9 bases that match TRBD1. CDR3 length equals 13 residues. Germline lookup yields CDR1 GTSNPN and CDR2 SVGIG (reference sequence). V lost 5 bases and J lost 8; bases outside the gene matches: 9. CDR3 coding DNA: TGTGCCTGGGACAACCCCGGGACAGGGGGCTACACCTTC. Translation: CAWDNPGTGGYTF.

This clone was recorded once. The V and J genes are TRBV7-6 and TRBJ2-1; D possibly corresponds to TRBD2 (6 bases). The CDR3 sequence is 15 residues long. Germline CDR1 SGHVS, CDR2 FNYEAQ. V was trimmed by 2 bases and J by 9 bases, leaving 17 bases between them. Here the CDR3 reads CASSLTTVWRAEQFF. The DNA of the CDR3 is TGTGCCAGCAGCTTAACTACCGTGTGGAGGGCTGAGCAGTTCTTC. The full variable domain, with the rest looked up from reference TRBV7-6 and TRBJ2-1, is GAGVSQSPRYKVTKRGQDVALRCDPISGHVSLYWYRQALGQGPEFLTYFNYEAQQDKSGLPNDRFSAERPEGSISTLTIQRTEQRDSAMYRCASSLTTVWRAEQFFGPGTRLTVL.

This chain connects TRBV6-6 to TRBJ1-3; tentatively, D is TRBD1 (6 bases). The CDR3 consists of 15 residues. Per the germline V gene, CDR1 is MNHNY and CDR2 is SVGAGI (reference sequence). With 2 bases removed from V and 1 base from J, the gap between germline ends came to 9 bases. CDR3 sequence (DNA): TGTGCCAGCAGTTACCCGACAGGATCTGGAAACACCATATATTTT. This sequence encodes CASSYPTGSGNTIYF.

The chain combines TRBV7-2 with TRBJ2-1, with a tentative D call TRBD1 (6 bases). Trimming took 4 bases from V and 1 from J, leaving 11 bases between them. The CDR3 has 15 residues. Looked up from germline, CDR1 is SGHTA and CDR2 is FQGNSA. Here the CDR3 DNA reads TGTGCCAGCAGCTCCCAGGGGTCATCCTACAATGAGCAGTTCTTC. Translation: CASSSQGSSYNEQFF.

The chain links TRBV19 to TRBJ1-2; no firm D call. The CDR3 sequence is 12 residues long. V was clipped by 6 bases and J by 1 base, with 6 bases between them. Germline loops: CDR1 LNHDA, CDR2 SQIVND (reference sequence). The CDR3 region has the DNA TGTGCCAGTAGGGACTATAACTATGGCTACACCTTC. It is translated as CASRDYNYGYTF.

The chain carries TRBV7-9 and TRBJ1-1; D possibly corresponds to TRBD1 (6 bases). The CDR3 spans 14 residues. Germline-derived CDR1 and CDR2 are SEHNR and FQNEAQ (reference sequence). Trimming took off 5 bases at V and 1 base at J, with 11 bases between the two ends. CDR3 amino acids: CASSGGHPNTEAFF. The CDR3, as DNA: TGTGCCAGCAGCGGGGGACATCCGAACACTGAAGCTTTCTTT.

The chain couples TRBV2 to TRBJ2-3; tentative D call: TRBD1 (5 bases). The V gene's germline CDR1 is SNHLY and CDR2 FYNNEI. The V end lost 0 bases, the J end lost 4 bases, and 14 bases lay between the germline ends. CDR3 length: 16 residues. DNA for the CDR3: TGTGCCAGCAGTGAAGCGCTGGGGCCTGCGGCAGATACGCAGTATTTT. Its translation: CASSEALGPAADTQYF.

This chain connects TRBV28 to TRBJ2-5; perhaps TRBD2 as D (6 bases). CDR1 is MDHEN and CDR2 is SYDVKM in the germline V gene. Trimming took off 7 bases at V and 4 bases at J, with 16 bases between the two ends. This CDR3 spans 14 amino acids. DNA for the CDR3: TGTGCCAGCACCCCGCGGAGGGGCTTAGAGACCCAGTACTTC. As protein: CASTPRRGLETQYF.

This sequence joins TRBV7-2 and TRBJ2-7; a weak D match, TRBD2 (5 bases). This CDR3 contains 13 residues. V was shortened by 8 bases and J by 4 bases, with 15 bases between the two germline ends. The V gene's germline CDR1 is SGHTA and CDR2 FQGNSA. CDR3 bases: TGTGCCAGCGGAGAGGGAGTAAGTTACGAGCAGTACTTC. Translation gives CASGEGVSYEQYF.